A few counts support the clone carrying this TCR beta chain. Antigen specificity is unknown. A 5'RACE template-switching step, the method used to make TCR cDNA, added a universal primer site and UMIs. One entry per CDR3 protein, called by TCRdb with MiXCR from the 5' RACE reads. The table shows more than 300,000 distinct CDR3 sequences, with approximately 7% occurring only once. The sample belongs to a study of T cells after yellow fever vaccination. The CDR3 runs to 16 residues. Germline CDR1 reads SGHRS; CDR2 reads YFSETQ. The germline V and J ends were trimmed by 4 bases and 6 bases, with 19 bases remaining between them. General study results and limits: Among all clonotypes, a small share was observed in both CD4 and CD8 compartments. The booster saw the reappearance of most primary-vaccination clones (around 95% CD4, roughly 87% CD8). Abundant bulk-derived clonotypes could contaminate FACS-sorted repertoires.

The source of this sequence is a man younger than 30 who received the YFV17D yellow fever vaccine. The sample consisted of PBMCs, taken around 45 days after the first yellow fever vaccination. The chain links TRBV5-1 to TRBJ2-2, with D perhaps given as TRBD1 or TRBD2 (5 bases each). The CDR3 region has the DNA TGCGCCAGCAGCATTCACCGGGACCCTCGGGCCGGGGAGCTGTTTTTT. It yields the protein CASSIHRDPRAGELFF.